One TCR beta chain is described in this entry. This sample was taken from a study of blood T cell repertoires in COVID-19. For the study at large: Whether acute or convalescent, the COVID-19 samples came from the United States, Italy and Spain.

Original data processing: Nucleated cell number was recorded as an estimate derived from reference gene primer amplification. Profiling relied on immunoSEQ multiplex PCR, and the TCRdb table lists in-frame clones only, not all of them. The D gene and trimming were derived from the DNA, and the V and J assignments and clone size from that table. The sample lists more than 200,000 clones; 83% were seen once. Looked up from germline, CDR1 is SGHVS and CDR2 is FNYEAQ. The V end was cut by 4 bases, the J end by 2 bases, with 12 bases between. The CDR3 spans 14 residues. The rearrangement joins TRBV7-6 to TRBJ2-7; D might be TRBD1 (6 bases). The sample taken for sequencing was peripheral blood. This sequence was found in a woman aged 40 to 49 with active or convalescent COVID-19. The CDR3 sequence: CASSSTGSPYEQYF. Here the CDR3 DNA reads TGTGCCAGCAGCTCAACAGGGAGTCCCTACGAGCAGTACTTC.